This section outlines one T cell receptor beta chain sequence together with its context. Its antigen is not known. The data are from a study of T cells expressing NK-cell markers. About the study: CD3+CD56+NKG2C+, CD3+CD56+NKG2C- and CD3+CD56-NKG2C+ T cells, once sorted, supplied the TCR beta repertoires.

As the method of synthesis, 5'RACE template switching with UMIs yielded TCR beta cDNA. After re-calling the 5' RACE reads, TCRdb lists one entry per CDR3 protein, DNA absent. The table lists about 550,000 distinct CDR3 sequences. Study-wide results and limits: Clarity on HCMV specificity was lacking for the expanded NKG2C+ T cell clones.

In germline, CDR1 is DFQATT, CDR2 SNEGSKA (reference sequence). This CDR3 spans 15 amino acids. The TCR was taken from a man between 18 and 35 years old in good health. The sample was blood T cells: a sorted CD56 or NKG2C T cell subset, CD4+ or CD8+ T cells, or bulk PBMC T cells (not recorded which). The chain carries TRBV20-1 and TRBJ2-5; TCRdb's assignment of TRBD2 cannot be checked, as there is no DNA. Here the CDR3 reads CSALRTSGDQETQYF.